This T cell receptor beta chain was obtained from a study of human T cells and chemical hapten exposure. Losses at the gene ends were 6 bases for V and 5 bases for J; bases not matched to a gene: 13. This CDR3 region has 16 residues. CDR1 SNHLY and CDR2 FYNNEI come from the germline V gene. From the RACE reads, TCRdb called clonotypes with MiXCR, one entry per CDR3 protein. Of about 350,000 distinct CDR3 sequences in the sample, just under 6.5% were seen once. Indicated time point: patch test 2, 6 weeks after DPC sensitization. Regarding treatment: therapeutic diphenylcyclopropenone sensitization with weekly scalp DPC. Donors, patients with alopecia ranging from 18 to 70 years old and judged suitable for DPC, provided samples.

Specimen: whole blood, collected in connection with sensitization to the hapten diphenylcyclopropenone (DPC). This chain connects TRBV2 to TRBJ2-3, with TRBD2 matching 8 bases. This receptor was obtained from a woman aged 18-29 years with alopecia areata. Some clones in this sample may be carry-over from other donors' samples. CDR3: CASSSPSAGGEDTQYF. The CDR3 DNA reads TGTGCCAGCAGCTCCCCTAGCGCGGGGGGCGAAGATACGCAGTATTTT.